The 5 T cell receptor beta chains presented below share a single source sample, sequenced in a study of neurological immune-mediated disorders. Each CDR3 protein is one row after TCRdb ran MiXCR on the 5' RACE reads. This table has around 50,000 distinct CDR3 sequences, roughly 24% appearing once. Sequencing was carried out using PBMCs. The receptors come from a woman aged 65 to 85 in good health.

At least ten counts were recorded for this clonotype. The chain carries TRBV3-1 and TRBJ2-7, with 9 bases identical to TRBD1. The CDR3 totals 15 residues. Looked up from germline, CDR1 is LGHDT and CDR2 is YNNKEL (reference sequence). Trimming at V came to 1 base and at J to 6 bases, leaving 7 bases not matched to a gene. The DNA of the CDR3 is TGTGCCAGCAGCCAAGTACGGACAGGGGCTCCCGAGCAGTACTTC. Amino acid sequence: CASSQVRTGAPEQYF.

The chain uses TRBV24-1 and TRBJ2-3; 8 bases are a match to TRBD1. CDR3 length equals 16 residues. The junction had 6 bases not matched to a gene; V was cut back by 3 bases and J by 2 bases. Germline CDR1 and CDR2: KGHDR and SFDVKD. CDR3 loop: CATSDPGQGSTDTQYF. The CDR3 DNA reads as TGTGCCACCAGTGATCCTGGACAGGGATCCACAGATACGCAGTATTTT.

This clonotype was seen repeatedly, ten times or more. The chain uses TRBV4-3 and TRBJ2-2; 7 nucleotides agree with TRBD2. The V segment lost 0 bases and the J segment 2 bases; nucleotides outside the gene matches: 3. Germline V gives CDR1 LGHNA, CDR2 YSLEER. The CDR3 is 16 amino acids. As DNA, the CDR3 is TGCGCCAGCAGCCAAGAACCTAGCGGTAACACCGGGGAGCTGTTTTTT. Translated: CASSQEPSGNTGELFF.

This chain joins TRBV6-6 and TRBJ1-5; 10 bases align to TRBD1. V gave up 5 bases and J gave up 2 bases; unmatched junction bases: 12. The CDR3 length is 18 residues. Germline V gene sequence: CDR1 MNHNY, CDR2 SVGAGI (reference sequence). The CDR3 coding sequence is TGTGCCAGCAGTACGGGGACAGGGGTAACTGGGGGCAATCAGCCCCAGCATTTT. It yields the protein CASSTGTGVTGGNQPQHF.

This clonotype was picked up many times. CDR3 sequence (DNA): TGCAGCGTGGGTGGAGCGGGAGTCAATGAGCAGTTCTTC. Translated, it gives CSVGGAGVNEQFF. The rearrangement links TRBV29-1 to TRBJ2-1; 8 positions match TRBD2. Looked up from germline, CDR1 is SQVTM and CDR2 is ANQGSEA. V gave up 6 bases and J gave up 6 bases; unmatched junction bases: 7. The CDR3 has 13 amino acids.